What follows are 21 T cell receptor beta chains derived from one specimen sequenced in a study of T cell repertoires in cytomegalovirus infection. Each CDR3 protein gets one entry after TCRdb re-called the reads with MiXCR. The repertoire holds 270,000 or so distinct CDR3 sequences, with over 15% as singletons. Input material: CD8+ T cells from PBMCs. The receptors shown here come from a human donor in good health (CMV status not recorded). Some clones in this sample may be carry-over from other donors' samples.

The CDR3 sequence: CASSQGGFQETQYF. The CDR3, as DNA: TGCGCCAGCAGCCAAGGGGGGTTCCAAGAGACCCAGTACTTC. The V and J genes are TRBV4-1 and TRBJ2-5, with D perhaps given as TRBD1 or TRBD2 (5 bases each). V gave up 1 base and J gave up 1 base, with 7 bases separating them. This CDR3 comprises 14 residues. Germline V gives CDR1 MGHRA, CDR2 YSYEKL.

This clonotype was observed many times. The chain links TRBV20-1 to TRBJ1-2; 8 positions match TRBD1. In germline, CDR1 is DFQATT, CDR2 SNEGSKA (reference sequence). With V trimmed by 1 base and J by 7 bases, 5 bases remained unmatched. The length of the CDR3 is 13 residues. The DNA for the CDR3 is TGCAGTGCTAGAGTGGACAGGGAAGCTGGCTACACCTTC. This codes for CSARVDREAGYTF.

This clonotype was observed a handful of times. V usage is TRBV19 and J usage is TRBJ1-5, with no clear D. In germline, CDR1 is LNHDA, CDR2 SQIVND (reference sequence). Trimming cost V 10 bases and J 0 bases, with 10 bases left between them. This CDR3 has 13 amino acids. The CDR3 sequence is CATDGYSNQPQHF. CDR3 in DNA: TGTGCCACTGACGGATATAGCAATCAGCCCCAGCATTTT. The full variable domain, rest sourced from reference TRBV19 and TRBJ1-5, is DGGITQSPKYLFRKEGQNVTLSCEQNLNHDAMYWYRQDPGQGLRLIYYSQIVNDFQKGDIAEGYSVSREKKESFPLTVTSAQKNPTAFYLCATDGYSNQPQHFGDGTRLSIL.

The chain has TRBV7-9 and TRBJ2-3; D possibly corresponds to TRBD1 (7 bases). Germline CDR1 is SEHNR and CDR2 is FQNEAQ (reference sequence). V lost 5 bases to trimming and J lost 4 bases, with 13 bases between them. The CDR3 spans 14 residues. CDR3 sequence reads: CASSLVRGADTQYF. The CDR3 DNA sequence: TGTGCCAGCAGCCTGGTCAGGGGGGCAGATACGCAGTATTTT.

The chain is built from TRBV7-4 and TRBJ2-1; the D is unclear. The V gene lost 3 bases and the J gene lost 2 bases, with 5 bases spanning the gap. This CDR3 has 13 residues. CDR1 SGHVT and CDR2 SQSDAQ come from the germline V gene. Here the CDR3 reads CASSFAAYNEQFF. CDR3 coding DNA: TGTGCCAGCAGCTTTGCCGCCTACAATGAGCAGTTCTTC.

In nucleotides, the CDR3 is TGTGCCAGCAGTCCTACAGGGGCGAAAGCCAAAAACATTCAGTACTTC. This codes for CASSPTGAKAKNIQYF. The J gene is TRBJ2-4, the V gene TRBV2; 7 bases agree with TRBD1. Trimming took 5 bases from V and 0 from J; bases not matched to a gene: 7. The CDR3 length is 16 residues. Germline V gene lookup returns CDR1 SNHLY and CDR2 FYNNEI.

The J gene is TRBJ2-2, the V gene TRBV28, with TRBD1 as a possible D gene (5 bases). Between the trimmed V and J ends, which lost 2 bases and 6 bases, there was a span of 16 bases. This CDR3 has 16 residues. CDR1 MDHEN and CDR2 SYDVKM come from the germline V gene. DNA of the CDR3: TGTGCCAGCAGTTTAAAGCGCAGGGAACGACCCGGGGAGCTGTTTTTT. This translates into CASSLKRRERPGELFF.

This clonotype occurred many times. The chain couples TRBV7-2 to TRBJ1-2; D not resolved. Germline V CDR1 and CDR2: SGHTA, FQGNSA. V was pared by 2 bases and J by 6 bases, with 4 bases between. CDR3 size: 11 residues. CDR3 DNA sequence: TGTGCCAGCAGCTTAAGCCATGGCTACACCTTC. Translating gives CASSLSHGYTF.

This clonotype was counted a few times. The rearrangement uses TRBV6-6 and TRBJ2-1; no reliable D call. Trimming cost V 0 bases and J 0 bases, with 9 bases left between them. Germline CDR1 and CDR2: MNHNY and SVGAGI (reference sequence). The CDR3 has 16 amino acids. DNA of the CDR3: TGTGCCAGCAGTTACTCTAATACCCCCTCCTACAATGAGCAGTTCTTC. Translating it yields CASSYSNTPSYNEQFF.

This clonotype was recorded at least ten times. The chain joins TRBV6-2 or TRBV6-3 to TRBJ2-1; 9 bases are a match to TRBD1. This CDR3 contains 17 residues. Germline-derived CDR1 and CDR2 are MNHEY and SVGEGT. V gave up 5 bases and J gave up 5 bases; unmatched junction bases: 13. The chain's CDR3 is CASSEAWDRATDNEQFF. In nucleotides, the CDR3 is TGTGCCAGCAGTGAGGCTTGGGACAGGGCAACGGACAATGAGCAGTTCTTC.

The sample holds a few counts of this clonotype. The chain has TRBV19 and TRBJ1-2; 10 nucleotides match TRBD1. Germline CDR1 and CDR2: LNHDA and SQIVND (reference sequence). The CDR3 is 13 amino acids. Trimming at V came to 8 bases and at J to 1 base, leaving 1 base not matched to a gene. CDR3 region: CASWTGGNYGYTF. The DNA for the CDR3 is TGTGCCAGTTGGACAGGGGGTAACTATGGCTACACCTTC. The entire variable domain, with the rest obtained from reference TRBV19 and TRBJ1-2, is as follows: DGGITQSPKYLFRKEGQNVTLSCEQNLNHDAMYWYRQDPGQGLRLIYYSQIVNDFQKGDIAEGYSVSREKKESFPLTVTSAQKNPTAFYLCASWTGGNYGYTFGSGTRLTVV.

The V call is TRBV6-2 or TRBV6-3, the J call TRBJ2-7; possibly TRBD1 for D (6 bases). The CDR3 spans 13 residues. Germline V lookup: CDR1 MNHEY, CDR2 SVGEGT. V was clipped by 2 bases and J by 6 bases, with 11 bases between them. CDR3 in DNA: TGTGCCAGCAGTTACCAACAGGGCGGCGAGCAGTACTTC. It yields the protein CASSYQQGGEQYF.

This clonotype was picked up many times. The genes are TRBV11-2 and TRBJ2-3, with TRBD2 as a possible D gene (7 bases). In germline, CDR1 is SGHAT, CDR2 FQNNGV. The CDR3 is 14 residues long. Between the trimmed V and J ends, which lost 6 bases and 12 bases, there was a span of 22 bases. The CDR3 loop is CASRPLVTGGGQYF. CDR3 in DNA: TGTGCCAGCAGACCGCTGGTGACAGGCGGGGGTCAGTATTTT.

This clonotype turned up a few times. The chain uses TRBV7-3 and TRBJ1-2; D is possibly TRBD1 (5 bases). CDR1 SGHTA and CDR2 FQGTGA come from the germline V gene. This CDR3 contains 14 residues. The V end was cut by 5 bases, the J end by 5 bases, with 15 bases between. CDR3 sequence reads: CASSGTGDLYGYTF. As DNA, the CDR3 is TGTGCCAGCAGCGGGACGGGGGATCTTTATGGCTACACCTTC. The variable domain in full, with the rest retrieved from reference TRBV7-3 and TRBJ1-2, is GAGVSQTPSNKVTEKGKYVELRCDPISGHTALYWYRQSLGQGPEFLIYFQGTGAADDSGLPNDRFFAVRPEGSVSTLKIQRTERGDSAVYLCASSGTGDLYGYTFGSGTRLTVV.

This clonotype was detected a few times. This sequence joins TRBV4-2 and TRBJ1-1; 7 bases fit TRBD1. CDR3 length: 11 amino acids. Germline CDR1 LGHNA, CDR2 YNFKEQ. The V segment lost 6 bases and the J segment 9 bases; nucleotides outside the gene matches: 4. CDR3 sequence: CASSTDRKAFF. The CDR3 nucleotides are TGTGCCAGCAGTACGGACAGGAAAGCTTTCTTT.

The chain carries TRBV28 and TRBJ1-6; D remains unclear. Germline V gene lookup returns CDR1 MDHEN and CDR2 SYDVKM. The V gene lost 7 bases and the J gene lost 5 bases, with 9 bases spanning the gap. The CDR3 loop spans 13 amino acids. The CDR3 loop is CASKGFDNSPLHF. For the CDR3, the DNA is TGTGCCAGCAAGGGTTTCGATAATTCACCCCTCCACTTT.

This clonotype was seen more than once but under ten times. The chain uses TRBV14 and TRBJ2-3; D unresolved. V lost 0 bases to trimming and J lost 6 bases, with 13 bases between them. The CDR3 is made up of 15 amino acids. From germline, CDR1 is SGHDN and CDR2 FVKESK. In nucleotides, the CDR3 is TGTGCCAGCAGCCAAGAACTCGGCTGGCCGGATACGCAGTATTTT. It is translated as CASSQELGWPDTQYF.

This clonotype was picked up many times. The J gene is TRBJ1-1, the V gene TRBV7-6, with 8 bases lining up with TRBD1. The germline V gene has CDR1 SGHVS and CDR2 FNYEAQ. This CDR3 is built from 13 residues. V shed 6 bases and J 7 bases; nucleotides not matched to a gene: 7. In DNA, the CDR3 is TGTGCCAGCAGTAGAAACAGGGGGGGTGAAGCTTTCTTT. This sequence encodes CASSRNRGGEAFF.

This clonotype appeared many times. This CDR3 reads CASSQGAQYNQPQHF. The DNA of the CDR3 is TGTGCCAGCAGTCAGGGGGCGCAATATAATCAGCCCCAGCATTTT. The chain employs TRBV7-2 and TRBJ1-5; TRBD1 matches 8 bases. Unmatched junction bases numbered 8, after V lost 6 bases and J lost 4 bases. CDR3 length: 15 amino acids. Per germline, CDR1 SGHTA and CDR2 FQGNSA.

This clonotype was counted between two and nine times. The J gene is TRBJ1-1, the V gene TRBV4-1; D perhaps matches TRBD1 (6 bases). The length of the CDR3 is 14 residues. Trimming took off 3 bases at V and 1 base at J, with 9 bases between the two ends. Germline V lookup: CDR1 MGHRA, CDR2 YSYEKL. The CDR3 DNA reads TGCGCCAGCAGCCATACAGGGACGAACACTGAAGCTTTCTTT. It translates to CASSHTGTNTEAFF.

This clonotype came up many times. The chain combines TRBV20-1 with TRBJ1-1, with no clear D. CDR3 length: 12 amino acids. Germline V gives CDR1 DFQATT, CDR2 SNEGSKA (reference sequence). Between the trimmed V and J ends, which lost 3 bases and 0 bases, there was a span of 5 bases. CDR3 bases: TGCAGTGCTAGTAAGTTGAACACTGAAGCTTTCTTT. Its translation is CSASKLNTEAFF.